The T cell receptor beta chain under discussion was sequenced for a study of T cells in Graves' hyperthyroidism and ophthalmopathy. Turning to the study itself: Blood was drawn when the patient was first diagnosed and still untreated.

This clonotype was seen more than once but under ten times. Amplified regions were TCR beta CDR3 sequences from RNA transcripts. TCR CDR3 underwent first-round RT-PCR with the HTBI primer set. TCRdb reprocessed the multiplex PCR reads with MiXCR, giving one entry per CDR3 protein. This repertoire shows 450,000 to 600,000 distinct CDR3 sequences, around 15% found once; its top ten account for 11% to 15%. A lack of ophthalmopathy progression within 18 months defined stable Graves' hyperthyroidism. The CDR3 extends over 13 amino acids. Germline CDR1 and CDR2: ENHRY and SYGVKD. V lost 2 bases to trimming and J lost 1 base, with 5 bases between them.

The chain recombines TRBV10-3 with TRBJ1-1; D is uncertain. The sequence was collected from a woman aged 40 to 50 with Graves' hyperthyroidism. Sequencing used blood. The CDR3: CAISEQSNTEAFF. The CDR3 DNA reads TGTGCCATCAGTGAGCAGTCGAACACTGAAGCTTTCTTT.